Below are 32 T cell receptor beta chains sequenced from a single sample in a study of T cell repertoires in cytomegalovirus infection. MiXCR, run by TCRdb on the reads, gives a single entry per CDR3 protein. Counted here are about 490,000 distinct CDR3 sequences, 26% occurring once; the ten biggest clones make up roughly 13%. Sample: PBMCs. The receptors here all came from a human donor in good health (CMV status not recorded). Some clones in this sample may be carry-over from other donors' samples.

This clonotype was detected many times. The rearrangement links TRBV7-9 to TRBJ1-2; the D gene is possibly TRBD1 (6 bases). Deletions cut 7 bases from V and 4 bases from J, with 16 bases between. Germline CDR1 reads SEHNR; CDR2 reads FQNEAQ (reference sequence). The CDR3 is 14 amino acids. The CDR3 nucleotides are TGTGCCAGCACATCTAGGGGCAGGGGCTATGGCTACACCTTC. It translates to CASTSRGRGYGYTF.

This clonotype was recorded at least ten times. This chain links TRBV6-2 or TRBV6-3 with TRBJ2-2; the D is unclear. The length of the CDR3 is 12 residues. V shed 2 bases and J shed 11 bases, with 9 bases lying between them. Germline V gives CDR1 MNHEY, CDR2 SVGEGT. Written as DNA, the CDR3 is TGTGCCAGCAGTTACGGGCGCAGAGAGCTGTTTTTT. Translating it yields CASSYGRRELFF.

This clonotype was picked up a small number of times. The DNA of the CDR3 is TGTGCCAGCAGCCAGGGACAGGATTTCAATCAGCCCCAGCATTTT. This translates into CASSQGQDFNQPQHF. The genes are TRBV5-6 and TRBJ1-5, with 8 bases identical to TRBD1. CDR3 length equals 15 residues. Germline V gene data show CDR1 as SGHDT and CDR2 as YYEEEE. V lost 4 bases, J lost 3 bases, and 6 bases stayed unmatched.

In this sample, this clonotype turned up once. Germline and junction disagree at one end, which may indicate a read error. The rearrangement joins TRBV12-3 or TRBV12-4 to TRBJ1-1; the D is unclear. The CDR3 runs 16 residues. CDR3 sequence: CANSLERRLVMTEAFF. As DNA, the CDR3 is TGTGCCAACAGTTTAGAGCGGAGGTTAGTAATGACTGAAGCTTTCTTT.

The rearrangement joins TRBV7-9 to TRBJ2-1, with D perhaps TRBD1 (5 bases). Germline V gene data show CDR1 as SEHNR and CDR2 as FQNEAQ (reference sequence). The V end was cut by 5 bases, the J end by 0 bases, with 14 bases between. The CDR3 is 16 residues long. CDR3 nucleotides: TGTGCCAGCAGCCAGACAGCCGCGAGCTCCTACAATGAGCAGTTCTTC. As protein: CASSQTAASSYNEQFF.

This clonotype occurred a few times. V and J are TRBV7-2 and TRBJ1-2, with unresolved D. The CDR3 sequence is 13 residues long. The germline V gene has CDR1 SGHTA and CDR2 FQGNSA. CDR3 loop: CASQANPNYGYTF. The CDR3 DNA sequence: TGTGCTAGTCAGGCCAACCCTAACTATGGCTACACCTTC.

The chain employs TRBV20-1 and TRBJ2-5, with a tentative D call TRBD2 (7 bases). Germline assignment: CDR1 DFQATT and CDR2 SNEGSKA (reference sequence). This CDR3 spans 13 amino acids. The V and J ends lost 6 bases and 5 bases respectively, with 16 bases between them. The CDR3 DNA sequence: TGCAGTGCCACAACGGGGGGCTGGGAGACCCAGTACTTC. Encoded protein: CSATTGGWETQYF.

The sample holds a few counts of this clonotype. The V call is TRBV12-3 or TRBV12-4, the J call TRBJ1-2; TRBD1 might be the D (5 bases). Trimming left V 8 bases short and J 5 bases short, with 15 bases between. The CDR3 extends over 13 amino acids. The DNA of the CDR3 is TGTGCCAGCGTTGGGGGGTGGTGGTATGGCTACACCTTC. It translates to CASVGGWWYGYTF.

This clonotype was counted only a few times. V usage is TRBV15 and J usage is TRBJ1-6; D uncertain. Germline loops: CDR1 LNHNV, CDR2 YYDKDF (reference sequence). This CDR3 contains 15 residues. V lost 0 bases and J lost 8, with 11 bases in between. In nucleotides, the CDR3 is TGTGCCACCAGCAGAGATCCCCCCCTAGATTCACCCCTCCACTTT. Encoded protein: CATSRDPPLDSPLHF. The full variable domain, with the rest looked up from reference TRBV15 and TRBJ1-6, is DAMVIQNPRYQVTQFGKPVTLSCSQTLNHNVMYWYQQKSSQAPKLLFHYYDKDFNNEADTPDNFQSRRPNTSFCFLDIRSPGLGDTAMYLCATSRDPPLDSPLHFGNGTRLTVT.

With respect to this clonotype: A read error may be the cause here, since a much bigger clone is one base away. Because it lacks the conserved phenylalanine or tryptophan at the end, this CDR3 is likely a read error. This rearrangement joins TRBV7-2 to TRBJ2-3; weak D call: TRBD2 (6 bases). Germline V lookup: CDR1 SGHTA, CDR2 FQGNSA. V was clipped by 2 bases and J by 7 bases, with 16 bases between them. This CDR3 contains 15 residues. CDR3 DNA sequence: TGTGCCAGCAGCTTACCGCGGGACCCAATCCATACGCAGTATTGT. Residues: CASSLPRDPIHTQYC.

This clonotype was observed a few times. The chain joins TRBV29-1 to TRBJ2-1; no firm D call. Germline-derived CDR1 and CDR2 are SQVTM and ANQGSEA. The length of the CDR3 is 14 residues. V lost 4 bases and J lost 3, with 13 bases in between. CDR3 amino acids: CSVVTLPLYNEQFF. CDR3 sequence (DNA): TGCAGCGTTGTAACGTTGCCACTCTACAATGAGCAGTTCTTC.

The V gene is TRBV6-2 or TRBV6-3, the J gene TRBJ1-5, with 7 bases fitting TRBD1. The germline V gene encodes CDR1 MNHEY and CDR2 SVGEGT. V gave up 4 bases and J gave up 8 bases; unmatched junction bases: 8. CDR3 length: 14 residues. The CDR3 sequence is CASSLEQGLEPQHF. In DNA form, the CDR3 reads TGTGCCAGCAGTTTGGAACAGGGGTTGGAGCCCCAGCATTTT.

The J gene is TRBJ1-1, the V gene TRBV6-2 or TRBV6-3; D is uncertain. Trimming cost V 10 bases and J 6 bases, with 12 bases left between them. CDR3 size: 11 residues. The germline CDR1 and CDR2 sequences are MNHEY and SVGEGT. The CDR3 DNA follows: TGTGCCACCCGGGGAGGTCCTGAAGCTTTCTTT. Its translation: CATRGGPEAFF.

This clonotype was seen only a few times. V and J are TRBV28 and TRBJ2-3; D gene uncertain. V was cut by 5 bases and J by 2 bases, with 11 bases left in between. From germline, CDR1 is MDHEN and CDR2 SYDVKM. The CDR3 contains 14 residues. CDR3 nucleotides: TGTGCCAGCAGTCCCCCAGCTGTCACAGATACGCAGTATTTT. Amino acids: CASSPPAVTDTQYF.

This clonotype was observed a handful of times. The chain employs TRBV28 and TRBJ1-5; TRBD1 is a possible D gene (6 bases). The CDR3 is 17 residues long. Germline V gives CDR1 MDHEN, CDR2 SYDVKM. Trimming removed 3 bases at V and 2 bases at J, with 17 bases between. CDR3 residues: CASSLRMQGRGNQPQHF. As DNA, the CDR3 is TGTGCCAGCAGTTTGCGCATGCAGGGGCGCGGCAATCAGCCCCAGCATTTT.

Written as DNA, the CDR3 is TGTGCCAGCAGCCAAGAATGGACAGGGGTCAACTATGGCTACACCTTC. Translating gives CASSQEWTGVNYGYTF. V usage is TRBV4-2 and J usage is TRBJ1-2, with TRBD1 identical over 9 bases. V was clipped by 0 bases and J by 2 bases; unmatched bases: 4. The CDR3 sequence is 16 residues long. The germline CDR1 and CDR2 sequences are LGHNA and YNFKEQ.

This clonotype was recorded a few times. The chain joins TRBV20-1 to TRBJ1-2, with 8 bases identical to TRBD1. This CDR3 has 15 amino acids. CDR1 is DFQATT and CDR2 is SNEGSKA in the germline V gene (reference sequence). V was clipped by 6 bases and J by 5 bases; unmatched bases: 14. CDR3 sequence reads: CSARRQGQGSYGYTF. The CDR3 DNA follows: TGCAGTGCCCGCAGACAAGGACAGGGAAGTTATGGCTACACCTTC.

This clonotype was seen a handful of times. This chain links TRBV5-1 with TRBJ2-1, with 8 bases that match TRBD2. CDR1 and CDR2 from the germline V gene are SGHRS and YFSETQ. The CDR3 runs to 17 residues. J lost 0 bases, V lost 5 bases, and 10 bases had no gene match. CDR3 amino acids: CASRPPGLETSYNEQFF. DNA for the CDR3: TGCGCCAGCAGACCTCCGGGACTAGAGACCTCCTACAATGAGCAGTTCTTC. The variable domain in full, completed from reference TRBV5-1 and TRBJ2-1, reads KAGVTQTPRYLIKTRGQQVTLSCSPISGHRSVSWYQQTPGQGLQFLFEYFSETQRNKGNFPGRFSGRQFSNSRSEMNVSTLELGDSALYLCASRPPGLETSYNEQFFGPGTRLTVL.

This rearrangement joins TRBV5-1 to TRBJ2-3; D call uncertain. CDR3 length: 16 residues. V dropped 0 bases and J dropped 0 bases, with 11 bases sitting between them. Germline assignment: CDR1 SGHRS and CDR2 YFSETQ. The CDR3 is CASSLGSSTSTDTQYF. CDR3 sequence (DNA): TGCGCCAGCAGCTTGGGTTCGAGCACCAGCACAGATACGCAGTATTTT.

The chain carries TRBV24-1 and TRBJ2-2; D is unclear. Looked up from germline, CDR1 is KGHDR and CDR2 is SFDVKD. V lost 6 bases and J 4 bases, leaving 5 bases between the germline ends. This CDR3 is built from 12 residues. The CDR3 loop is CATSSGTGELFF. Here the CDR3 DNA reads TGTGCCACCAGTTCCGGCACCGGGGAGCTGTTTTTT.

Only a few counts were recorded for this clonotype. The V gene is TRBV28, the J gene TRBJ2-6; D possibly corresponds to TRBD1 (5 bases). The germline V gene has CDR1 MDHEN and CDR2 SYDVKM. Trimming shortened V by 5 bases and J by 4 bases, and 18 bases separated the two germline ends. The CDR3 contains 17 residues. This chain's CDR3 is CASSVYQGSPGANVLTF. In nucleotides, the CDR3 is TGTGCCAGCAGTGTATATCAGGGAAGTCCCGGGGCCAACGTCCTGACTTTC.

A few counts support this clonotype. The chain has TRBV10-3 and TRBJ2-1; 7 positions agree with TRBD2. CDR1 and CDR2 (germline): ENHRY, SYGVKD. This CDR3 region has 14 residues. The V and J ends lost 11 bases and 9 bases, in that order; junction bases with no gene match: 16. CDR3 in amino acids: CAVRGTGGTTEQFF. The CDR3, as DNA: TGTGCCGTCCGCGGGACGGGAGGCACCACTGAGCAGTTCTTC.

This clonotype was counted between two and nine times. The V call is TRBV4-1, the J call TRBJ2-7, with 9 bases that match TRBD2. This CDR3 has 15 residues. The V gene's germline CDR1 is MGHRA and CDR2 YSYEKL. Unmatched junction bases numbered 4, after V lost 4 bases and J lost 0 bases. The CDR3 coding sequence is TGCGCCAGCAGCCTTAGCGGGAGTTCCTCCTACGAGCAGTACTTC. The encoded protein is CASSLSGSSSYEQYF.

This chain connects TRBV7-2 to TRBJ2-5, with D perhaps TRBD2 (6 bases). The germline V and J ends were trimmed by 0 bases and 7 bases, with 21 bases remaining between them. The CDR3 runs to 17 residues. Germline lookup yields CDR1 SGHTA and CDR2 FQGNSA. CDR3 loop: CASSLAPAGTLDVTQYF. CDR3 nucleotides: TGTGCCAGCAGCTTAGCCCCCGCCGGGACTTTGGATGTGACCCAGTACTTC.

J is TRBJ2-6 and V is TRBV12-3 or TRBV12-4, with TRBD1 matching 10 bases. The CDR3 length is 18 residues. V gave up 3 bases and J gave up 0 bases; unmatched junction bases: 5. The DNA of the CDR3 is TGTGCCAGCAGTTTCGGGGACAGGGGATTCTCTGGGGCCAACGTCCTGACTTTC. This encodes CASSFGDRGFSGANVLTF.

The CDR3, as DNA: TGTGCTAGTGGTTTGCTACAGGGGCGAGGACCTGAAGCTTTCTTT. It is translated as CASGLLQGRGPEAFF. The J gene is TRBJ1-1, the V gene TRBV12-5; 7 bases line up with TRBD1. The ends lost 2 bases at V and 6 bases at J; junction bases unmatched: 9. This CDR3 is 15 amino acids long. The germline V gene encodes CDR1 LGHNT and CDR2 FRNRAP.

This chain links TRBV7-9 with TRBJ2-3; no definite D call. The length of the CDR3 is 14 residues. Trimming cost V 3 bases and J 1 base, with 8 bases left between them. The germline V gene has CDR1 SEHNR and CDR2 FQNEAQ (reference sequence). CDR3 DNA: TGTGCCAGCAGCTTTACGACTGGCACAGATACGCAGTATTTT. It yields the protein CASSFTTGTDTQYF.

Of note for this clonotype: The CDR3 carries no conserved terminal phenylalanine or tryptophan, so it likely arises from a read error. The J gene is TRBJ1-6, the V gene TRBV11-2; D unresolved. Trimming cost V 5 bases and J 10 bases, with 9 bases left between them. The CDR3 extends over 12 amino acids. CDR1 and CDR2 (germline): SGHAT, FQNNGV. CDR3 sequence (DNA): TGTGCCAGCAGCATCGGAGTGTCACCCCTCCACCTT. Protein sequence: CASSIGVSPLHL.

The J gene is TRBJ1-2, the V gene TRBV11-3, with a weak D call TRBD1 (5 bases). Germline V gene data show CDR1 as SGHNT and CDR2 as YENEEA. V lost 5 bases to trimming and J lost 4 bases, with 14 bases between them. The CDR3 has 14 residues. The CDR3 sequence: CASSGRDRAYGYTF. CDR3 bases: TGTGCCAGCAGCGGCAGGGATAGAGCCTATGGCTACACCTTC.

This clonotype occurred many times. This chain links TRBV7-2 with TRBJ2-6; the match to TRBD2 covers 9 bases. CDR1 SGHTA and CDR2 FQGNSA come from the germline V gene. Trimming removed 2 bases from V and 0 bases from J; junction bases left unmatched: 2. This CDR3 has 17 amino acids. The CDR3 nucleotides are TGTGCCAGCAGCTTACTAGCGGGGAGCTCTGGGGCCAACGTCCTGACTTTC. Translation: CASSLLAGSSGANVLTF. Together with reference TRBV7-2 and TRBJ2-6, the CDR3 gives the full variable domain: GAGVSQSPSNKVTEKGKDVELRCDPISGHTALYWYRQSLGQGLEFLIYFQGNSAPDKSGLPSDRFSAERTGGSVSTLTIQRTQQEDSAVYLCASSLLAGSSGANVLTFGAGSRLTVL.

This chain links TRBV30 with TRBJ1-2; D is possibly TRBD1 (6 bases). The CDR3 loop spans 17 amino acids. The V and J ends lost 8 bases and 2 bases respectively, with 27 bases between them. Germline V gene lookup returns CDR1 GTSNPN and CDR2 SVGIG (reference sequence). CDR3 nucleotides: TGTGCCCGATCCACCTACAAAGGGGGACATACAAACTATGGCTACACCTTC. Translated: CARSTYKGGHTNYGYTF.

This clonotype has a handful of counts. The V and J genes are TRBV6-1 and TRBJ2-1; D possibly corresponds to TRBD1 (5 bases). Germline CDR1 is MNHNS and CDR2 is SASEGT. The CDR3 spans 12 residues. Trimming cost V 1 base and J 12 bases, with 10 bases left between them. The CDR3 region has the DNA TGTGCCAGCAGTGAAGACTCTACAGGGCAGTTCTTC. It specifies CASSEDSTGQFF.